These 24 T cell receptor beta chains were all obtained from the same sample, sequenced in a study of blood T cell repertoires in COVID-19. Method: immunoSEQ multiplex PCR; TCRdb's copy keeps in-frame clones and lacks some. The sample has about 340,000 clones, around 88% seen once. The sequencing input was peripheral blood. The receptors were sampled from a man aged 25 to 40 with active or convalescent COVID-19.

The V and J genes are TRBV5-1 and TRBJ1-2, with D perhaps TRBD1 (6 bases). Trimming cost V 1 base and J 2 bases, with 9 bases left between them. The CDR3 spans 14 residues. Germline CDR1 SGHRS, CDR2 YFSETQ. CDR3 in DNA: TGCGCCAGCAGCTTGTTACAGGGAAACTATGGCTACACCTTC. Amino acids: CASSLLQGNYGYTF.

The chain has TRBV6-6 and TRBJ2-1; 11 nucleotides match TRBD2. The length of the CDR3 is 17 residues. Per the germline V gene, CDR1 is MNHNY and CDR2 is SVGAGI (reference sequence). The junction had 10 bases not matched to a gene; V was cut back by 5 bases and J by 4 bases. Here the CDR3 DNA reads TGTGCCAGCAGTCCTCCCCGACTAGCGGGGACATACAATGAGCAGTTCTTC. It codes for CASSPPRLAGTYNEQFF.

The genes are TRBV27 and TRBJ1-2, with 9 bases lining up with TRBD1. The germline V gene encodes CDR1 MNHEY and CDR2 SMNVEV (reference sequence). This CDR3 has 13 residues. V dropped 5 bases and J dropped 8; count of bases not matched to a gene: 6. In DNA, the CDR3 is TGTGCCAGCAGTCCGGGACAGGGAAGCGGCTACACCTTC. It encodes CASSPGQGSGYTF.

This clone was observed a single time. This chain uses TRBV29-1 with TRBJ2-3; 8 nucleotides match TRBD1. Germline CDR1 and CDR2: SQVTM and ANQGSEA. J gave up 4 bases and V 4 bases, and 4 bases lay outside the gene matches. The length of the CDR3 is 13 residues. CDR3 coding DNA: TGCAGCGTTGTCAGGACAGGGTCAGATACGCAGTATTTT. This gives the protein CSVVRTGSDTQYF.

V usage is TRBV7-2 and J usage is TRBJ1-2; D is uncertain. Germline CDR1 reads SGHTA; CDR2 reads FQGNSA. This CDR3 is built from 14 residues. V gave up 0 bases and J gave up 8 bases, with 13 bases separating them. The CDR3 nucleotides are TGTGCCAGCAGCTTAGCGCCACAGTCGGGGGGCTACACCTTC. Amino acid sequence: CASSLAPQSGGYTF. Using reference TRBV7-2 and TRBJ1-2 for the parts outside the CDR3, the full variable domain is GAGVSQSPSNKVTEKGKDVELRCDPISGHTALYWYRQSLGQGLEFLIYFQGNSAPDKSGLPSDRFSAERTGGSVSTLTIQRTQQEDSAVYLCASSLAPQSGGYTFGSGTRLTVV.

The rearrangement joins TRBV7-7 to TRBJ2-1, with D possibly TRBD2 on 6 matching bases. Trimming removed 1 base from V and 1 base from J, with 8 bases in between. The CDR3 runs 15 residues. Germline V gives CDR1 SSHAT, CDR2 FNYEAQ (reference sequence). CDR3 residues: CASSLGRGSYNEQFF. CDR3 sequence (DNA): TGTGCCAGCAGCTTAGGGCGGGGTTCCTACAATGAGCAGTTCTTC.

The chain links TRBV6-1 to TRBJ2-3; 7 bases map to TRBD2. The V and J ends lost 3 bases and 3 bases, in that order; junction bases with no gene match: 6. Germline CDR1 reads MNHNS; CDR2 reads SASEGT. This CDR3 region has 15 residues. CDR3 loop: CASSERERETDTQYF. The CDR3 DNA reads as TGTGCCAGCAGTGAGCGGGAGAGGGAGACAGATACGCAGTATTTT.

This rearrangement joins TRBV6-2 or TRBV6-3 to TRBJ1-2; TRBD1 matches at 8 bases. Germline V gene lookup returns CDR1 MNHEY and CDR2 SVGEGT. This CDR3 has 13 amino acids. V lost 6 bases, J lost 2 bases, and 2 bases stayed unmatched. CDR3 nucleotides: TGTGCCAGCAGCCGGACAGGGAACTATGGCTACACCTTC. The encoded protein is CASSRTGNYGYTF.

The CDR3 sequence: CASSGPRQGHQDGYTF. Written as DNA, the CDR3 is TGTGCCAGCAGCGGACCAAGACAGGGTCATCAGGATGGCTACACCTTC. The V and J genes are TRBV9 and TRBJ1-2; 7 bases align to TRBD1. The length of the CDR3 is 16 residues. Germline-derived CDR1 and CDR2 are SGDLS and YYNGEE. Losses at the gene ends were 3 bases for V and 6 bases for J; bases not matched to a gene: 14.

The chain joins TRBV6-2 or TRBV6-3 to TRBJ1-5, with 8 bases aligning to TRBD1. Trimming removed 5 bases from V and 6 bases from J; junction bases left unmatched: 6. Germline V CDR1 and CDR2: MNHEY, SVGEGT. The CDR3 contains 14 residues. The CDR3 protein is CASSPGGLGQPQHF. The CDR3 nucleotides read TGTGCCAGCAGTCCAGGGGGCTTAGGTCAGCCCCAGCATTTT.

The chain couples TRBV27 to TRBJ2-1; 11 bases align to TRBD2. V shed 7 bases and J 5 bases; nucleotides not matched to a gene: 13. The germline CDR1 and CDR2 sequences are MNHEY and SMNVEV (reference sequence). There are 17 residues in the CDR3. The CDR3 nucleotides are TGTGCCAGCAAACTTTATCCGGGACTAGCGGTCAACAATGAGCAGTTCTTC. Translated, it gives CASKLYPGLAVNNEQFF.

In this sample, this clone turned up a few times. The genes are TRBV4-1 and TRBJ1-2; no clear D gene. The CDR3 extends over 16 amino acids. Germline values: CDR1 MGHRA, CDR2 YSYEKL. V was pared by 1 base and J by 4 bases, with 16 bases between. In DNA, the CDR3 is TGCGCCAGCAGCCAAGCTCGTCTGCGTCTTCCCTATGGCTACACCTTC. It codes for CASSQARLRLPYGYTF.

This chain links TRBV12-5 with TRBJ2-7, with 8 bases aligning to TRBD2. Germline V CDR1 and CDR2: LGHNT, FRNRAP. V gave up 2 bases and J gave up 5 bases; unmatched junction bases: 8. This CDR3 spans 15 amino acids. The DNA for the CDR3 is TGTGCTAGTGGTTTGTACGGGGGGGCCGGGGACGAGCAGTACTTC. Residues: CASGLYGGAGDEQYF.

V and J are TRBV5-4 and TRBJ2-7, with TRBD2 as a possible D gene (6 bases). Trimming left V 0 bases short and J 3 bases short, with 10 bases between. The CDR3 is made up of 14 amino acids. Germline lookup yields CDR1 SGHNT and CDR2 YYREEE (reference sequence). The CDR3 DNA reads TGTGCCAGCAGCTTGGAGGCTAGCGTCTACGAGCAGTACTTC. This gives the protein CASSLEASVYEQYF.

The chain uses TRBV2 and TRBJ2-3, with TRBD2 as a possible D gene (6 bases). The germline V and J ends were trimmed by 7 bases and 6 bases, with 14 bases remaining between them. Germline CDR1 reads SNHLY; CDR2 reads FYNNEI. The length of the CDR3 is 13 residues. CDR3 DNA sequence: TGTGCCAGCAAACCGGGAGACCCGGATACGCAGTATTTT. It yields the protein CASKPGDPDTQYF.

V and J are TRBV6-6 and TRBJ1-6, with TRBD1 matching 7 bases. Germline assignment: CDR1 MNHNY and CDR2 SVGAGI (reference sequence). With 5 bases clipped from V and 0 bases from J, the junction kept 7 bases outside the gene matches. The CDR3 runs to 17 residues. CDR3 protein: CASSQRQGGSYNSPLHF. In DNA form, the CDR3 reads TGTGCCAGCAGTCAGCGACAGGGAGGCTCCTATAATTCACCCCTCCACTTT.

The genes are TRBV30 and TRBJ1-5, with 7 bases identical to TRBD1. V lost 2 bases and J lost 8; bases outside the gene matches: 6. Germline V gene lookup returns CDR1 GTSNPN and CDR2 SVGIG (reference sequence). The CDR3 runs 13 residues. CDR3 loop: CAWSIQGWEPQHF. CDR3 bases: TGTGCCTGGAGTATACAGGGGTGGGAGCCCCAGCATTTT.

The chain is built from TRBV6-5 and TRBJ2-2; 7 positions agree with TRBD1. The CDR3 runs to 14 residues. Trimming removed 7 bases from V and 6 bases from J; junction bases left unmatched: 8. The germline V gene encodes CDR1 MNHEY and CDR2 SVGAGI. CDR3: CASTLQGTPGELFF. CDR3 bases: TGTGCCAGCACCTTACAGGGGACCCCCGGGGAGCTGTTTTTT.

This clone was detected only once. This chain links TRBV10-3 with TRBJ2-6; D call uncertain. This CDR3 is 14 amino acids long. Germline V gene data show CDR1 as ENHRY and CDR2 as SYGVKD. Trimming left V 6 bases short and J 1 base short, with 7 bases between. CDR3 sequence: CAIRDGSGANVLTF. DNA for the CDR3: TGTGCCATCAGAGACGGGTCTGGGGCCAACGTCCTGACTTTC.

The J gene is TRBJ1-6, the V gene TRBV5-1; 7 bases are shared with TRBD1. The CDR3 is 16 residues long. CDR1 is SGHRS and CDR2 is YFSETQ in the germline V gene. V shed 0 bases and J 10 bases; nucleotides not matched to a gene: 10. CDR3 region: CASSLEAGQQRSPLHF. The CDR3 DNA sequence: TGCGCCAGCAGCTTGGAGGCGGGACAGCAAAGATCACCCCTCCACTTT.

The V call is TRBV7-2, the J call TRBJ1-5; 7 nucleotides align to TRBD1. Looked up from germline, CDR1 is SGHTA and CDR2 is FQGNSA. This CDR3 spans 15 amino acids. V shed 5 bases, J shed 6 bases, and the junction held 10 bases outside the gene matches. This CDR3 reads CASSPLEGGSQPQHF. The CDR3 DNA reads TGTGCCAGCAGCCCCCTGGAAGGGGGCAGTCAGCCCCAGCATTTT.

The chain carries TRBV19 and TRBJ2-2; TRBD2 agrees at 13 bases. CDR3 length equals 16 residues. The germline V gene has CDR1 LNHDA and CDR2 SQIVND (reference sequence). With 0 bases clipped from V and 7 bases from J, the junction kept 2 bases outside the gene matches. CDR3 in DNA: TGTGCCAGTAGTATAGAGGGGACTAGCGGGGTCGGGGAGCTGTTTTTT. Its translation is CASSIEGTSGVGELFF.

The chain couples TRBV9 to TRBJ1-5, with D hard to call. This CDR3 has 15 amino acids. The germline CDR1 and CDR2 sequences are SGDLS and YYNGEE. The V end was cut by 2 bases, the J end by 7 bases, with 16 bases between. This CDR3 reads CASSVGTLFGQPQHF. CDR3 in DNA: TGTGCCAGCAGCGTGGGCACCCTGTTCGGACAGCCCCAGCATTTT.

The J gene is TRBJ2-2, the V gene TRBV9; D not certain. The CDR3 extends over 17 amino acids. The V end lost 2 bases, the J end lost 7 bases, and 21 bases lay between the germline ends. Germline assignment: CDR1 SGDLS and CDR2 YYNGEE. CDR3 sequence reads: CASSVTLVRGYGGELFF. The CDR3 region has the DNA TGTGCCAGCAGCGTCACTCTCGTCAGAGGTTACGGCGGGGAGCTGTTTTTT. Drawing the rest from reference TRBV9 and TRBJ2-2, the complete variable domain is DSGVTQTPKHLITATGQRVTLRCSPRSGDLSVYWYQQSLDQGLQFLIQYYNGEERAKGNILERFSAQQFPDLHSELNLSSLELGDSALYFCASSVTLVRGYGGELFFGEGSRLTVL.